The present T cell receptor (beta chain) was sequenced within a study of blood T cell repertoires in COVID-19. In the study overall: Specimens from acute and convalescent COVID-19 originated in the United States, Italy and Spain.

This clone was seen only a few times. TCRdb's copy holds only in-frame clones and misses some; the assay was immunoSEQ multiplex PCR. The sample has more than 150,000 clones, around three quarters seen once. The germline V gene encodes CDR1 MNHEY and CDR2 SMNVEV (reference sequence). V lost 8 bases to trimming and J lost 5 bases; unmatched junction nucleotides: 12. The CDR3 has 16 amino acids. Sequenced material: peripheral blood. V is TRBV27 and J is TRBJ2-7; 13 bases map to TRBD2. This TCR derives from a man aged 55 to 70 with active or convalescent COVID-19. The CDR3 nucleotides are TGTGCCAGCCTAGGGACTAGCGGGAACCCCCCTCACGAGCAGTACTTC. Amino acid sequence: CASLGTSGNPPHEQYF.